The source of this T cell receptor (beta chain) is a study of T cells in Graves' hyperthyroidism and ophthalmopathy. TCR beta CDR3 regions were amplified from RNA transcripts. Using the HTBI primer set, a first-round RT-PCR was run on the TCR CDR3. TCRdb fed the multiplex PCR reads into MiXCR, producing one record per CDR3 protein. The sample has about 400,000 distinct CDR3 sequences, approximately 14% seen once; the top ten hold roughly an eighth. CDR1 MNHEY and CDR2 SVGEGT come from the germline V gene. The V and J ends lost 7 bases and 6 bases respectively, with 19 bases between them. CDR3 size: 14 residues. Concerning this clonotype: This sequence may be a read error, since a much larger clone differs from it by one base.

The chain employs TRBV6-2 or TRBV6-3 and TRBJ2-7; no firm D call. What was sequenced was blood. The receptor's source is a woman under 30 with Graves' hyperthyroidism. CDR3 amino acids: CASTLPFGDLEQYF. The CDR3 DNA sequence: TGTGCCAGCACCCTGCCGTTTGGGGATCTCGAGCAGTACTTC.